Below, 22 T cell receptor beta chains from the same sample are listed, as sequenced in a study of PD-L1 blockade in urothelial cancer. Method: immunoSEQ multiplex PCR; TCRdb's copy keeps in-frame clones and lacks some. Among about 79,000 clones listed, approximately 83% were seen once. The sample's time point: pretreatment peripheral blood. The sample consisted of PBMCs, taken around atezolizumab (anti-PD-L1) treatment. Receptors originate from a man in his 60s with urothelial cancer.

The chain employs TRBV2 and TRBJ1-5; a weak D match, TRBD1 (6 bases). Germline CDR1 reads SNHLY; CDR2 reads FYNNEI. The CDR3 runs to 15 residues. Trimming took off 7 bases at V and 4 bases at J, with 17 bases between the two ends. DNA of the CDR3: TGTGCCAGCACGGGATCGACAGGAGTTAATCAGCCCCAGCATTTT. This codes for CASTGSTGVNQPQHF.

The chain combines TRBV4-2 with TRBJ2-7; possibly TRBD2 for D (7 bases). Germline CDR1 reads LGHNA; CDR2 reads YNFKEQ. V was shortened by 6 bases and J by 2 bases, with 17 bases between the two germline ends. CDR3 length: 15 amino acids. Here the CDR3 DNA reads TGTGCCAGCAGACCAACCAGCGGGGACACCTACGAGCAGTACTTC. Its translation is CASRPTSGDTYEQYF.

This chain joins TRBV2 and TRBJ1-2; TRBD1 aligns across 7 bases. Germline V gene sequence: CDR1 SNHLY, CDR2 FYNNEI. This CDR3 is built from 13 residues. Trimming took 7 bases from V and 2 from J; bases not matched to a gene: 4. The CDR3: CASKMTGNYGYTF. CDR3 coding DNA: TGTGCCAGCAAAATGACAGGGAACTATGGCTACACCTTC.

This chain joins TRBV28 and TRBJ2-7, with 7 positions matching TRBD1. V shed 6 bases, J shed 5 bases, and the junction held 7 bases outside the gene matches. This CDR3 region has 13 residues. The germline gives CDR1 MDHEN, CDR2 SYDVKM. For the CDR3, the DNA is TGTGCCAGCAGGCCAGGACAGGCCCACGAGCAGTACTTC. The encoded protein is CASRPGQAHEQYF.

This clone was counted once. The chain is built from TRBV5-4 and TRBJ2-3, with 7 bases lining up with TRBD2. The germline gives CDR1 SGHNT, CDR2 YYREEE (reference sequence). CDR3 length: 16 residues. With V trimmed by 5 bases and J by 0 bases, 9 bases remained unmatched. The CDR3 DNA reads TGTGCCAGCAGTTTGTTGACTAGCCCTAGCACAGATACGCAGTATTTT. It codes for CASSLLTSPSTDTQYF.

CDR3: CASSPGAWTGASDTQYF. DNA for the CDR3: TGTGCCAGTAGTCCTGGGGCGTGGACAGGGGCCTCAGATACGCAGTATTTT. J is TRBJ2-3 and V is TRBV19; 9 positions agree with TRBD1. CDR1 and CDR2 from the germline V gene are LNHDA and SQIVND (reference sequence). The V segment lost 5 bases and the J segment 4 bases; nucleotides outside the gene matches: 13. The CDR3 spans 17 residues. The entire variable domain, with the rest obtained from reference TRBV19 and TRBJ2-3, is as follows: DGGITQSPKYLFRKEGQNVTLSCEQNLNHDAMYWYRQDPGQGLRLIYYSQIVNDFQKGDIAEGYSVSREKKESFPLTVTSAQKNPTAFYLCASSPGAWTGASDTQYFGPGTRLTVL.

The chain couples TRBV5-4 to TRBJ2-3; D not resolved. CDR3 length equals 15 residues. With 1 base removed from V and 2 bases from J, the gap between germline ends came to 11 bases. The germline V gene has CDR1 SGHNT and CDR2 YYREEE (reference sequence). DNA of the CDR3: TGTGCCAGCAGCTTGAGCTTGAGAGTCACAGATACGCAGTATTTT. It is translated as CASSLSLRVTDTQYF.

This chain links TRBV4-1 with TRBJ2-7, with D possibly TRBD2 on 5 matching bases. From germline, CDR1 is MGHRA and CDR2 YSYEKL. The ends were cut back, 4 bases at V and 6 bases at J, with 16 bases in the middle. The CDR3 runs 14 residues. CDR3 residues: CASSLASTRSEQYF. CDR3 DNA sequence: TGCGCCAGCAGCCTAGCCTCTACTAGATCCGAGCAGTACTTC.

This clone was observed once. The chain carries TRBV5-4 and TRBJ1-2; possible D gene TRBD1, 6 bases. Trimming removed 0 bases from V and 0 bases from J, with 9 bases in between. The CDR3 spans 15 residues. Per germline, CDR1 SGHNT and CDR2 YYREEE (reference sequence). The CDR3 DNA reads TGTGCCAGCAGCTTGGCTAGGACAGCTAACTATGGCTACACCTTC. Amino acids: CASSLARTANYGYTF.

V and J are TRBV5-1 and TRBJ2-2, with D possibly TRBD1 on 6 matching bases. The CDR3 extends over 16 amino acids. With 4 bases removed from V and 0 bases from J, the gap between germline ends came to 13 bases. Germline V gene sequence: CDR1 SGHRS, CDR2 YFSETQ. The CDR3 loop reads CASSVLQGANTGELFF. CDR3 nucleotides: TGCGCCAGCAGCGTCTTACAGGGTGCGAACACCGGGGAGCTGTTTTTT. The variable domain in full, completed from reference TRBV5-1 and TRBJ2-2, reads KAGVTQTPRYLIKTRGQQVTLSCSPISGHRSVSWYQQTPGQGLQFLFEYFSETQRNKGNFPGRFSGRQFSNSRSEMNVSTLELGDSALYLCASSVLQGANTGELFFGEGSRLTVL.

The V call is TRBV19, the J call TRBJ1-5, with 7 bases aligning to TRBD1. CDR3 length: 16 residues. Germline V gives CDR1 LNHDA, CDR2 SQIVND (reference sequence). V lost 1 base, J lost 1 base, and 4 bases stayed unmatched. DNA of the CDR3: TGTGCCAGTAGTATAGGTGCAGGGGGGAGCAATCAGCCCCAGCATTTT. Translation: CASSIGAGGSNQPQHF.

The rearrangement joins TRBV29-1 to TRBJ1-2; perhaps TRBD1 as D (6 bases). This CDR3 has 12 amino acids. Germline V gives CDR1 SQVTM, CDR2 ANQGSEA. The V end lost 6 bases, the J end lost 7 bases, and 15 bases lay between the germline ends. This CDR3 reads CSVAGGAGGYTF. The CDR3 nucleotides read TGCAGCGTGGCGGGGGGGGCTGGTGGCTACACCTTC.

The chain has TRBV11-3 and TRBJ1-2; D not certain. The CDR3 runs to 16 residues. CDR1 and CDR2 from the germline V gene are SGHNT and YENEEA. Trimming removed 4 bases at V and 8 bases at J, with 23 bases between. Written as DNA, the CDR3 is TGTGCCAGCAGCTCCGGCGGAGGGTATGTTTCTGAGGGCTACACCTTC. Its protein is CASSSGGGYVSEGYTF.

This chain connects TRBV29-1 to TRBJ2-7; possible D gene TRBD2, 6 bases. The germline gives CDR1 SQVTM, CDR2 ANQGSEA. The V and J ends lost 4 bases and 1 base respectively, with 11 bases between them. This CDR3 contains 13 residues. In nucleotides, the CDR3 is TGCAGCGTTGGCCGTGGGAGGTCCTACGAGCAGTACTTC. It codes for CSVGRGRSYEQYF.

About this clone itself: At one end, the junction sequence differs from germline, possibly due to a read error. This chain connects TRBV7-7 to TRBJ2-5, with D possibly matching TRBD1 (6 bases). Germline V gene lookup returns CDR1 SSHAT and CDR2 FNYEAQ (reference sequence). The CDR3 sequence is 16 residues long. CDR3 residues: CASSLGTQGVGETQYF. CDR3 nucleotide sequence: TGTGCTAGCAGCTTAGGAACACAGGGAGTGGGTGAGACCCAGTACTTC. Looking up the rest from reference TRBV7-7 and TRBJ2-5 gives the full variable domain: GAGVSQSPRYKVTKRGQDVTLRCDPISSHATLYWYQQALGQGPEFLTYFNYEAQPDKSGLPSDRFSAERPEGSISTLTIQRTEQRDSAMYRCASSLGTQGVGETQYFGPGTRLLVL.

This clone was found a few times. The chain links TRBV28 to TRBJ1-4, with no clear D. Germline CDR1 MDHEN, CDR2 SYDVKM. This CDR3 has 13 residues. The V and J ends lost 8 bases and 4 bases respectively, with 11 bases between them. This chain's CDR3 is CASGEAFNEKLFF. The CDR3 nucleotides are TGTGCCAGCGGGGAGGCTTTTAATGAAAAACTGTTTTTT.

The gene calls are TRBV19 and TRBJ2-2, with D hard to call. This CDR3 spans 13 amino acids. Trimming shortened V by 11 bases and J by 2 bases, and 12 bases separated the two germline ends. The germline gives CDR1 LNHDA, CDR2 SQIVND (reference sequence). The CDR3, as DNA: TGTGCCTCTTGGGCCGTCAACACCGGGGAGCTGTTTTTT. Protein: CASWAVNTGELFF.

This chain links TRBV10-3 with TRBJ1-5; a weak D match, TRBD1 (5 bases). The ends were cut back, 2 bases at V and 6 bases at J, with 11 bases in the middle. Germline V gene sequence: CDR1 ENHRY, CDR2 SYGVKD. The CDR3 length is 14 residues. CDR3 coding DNA: TGTGCCATCAGTGAGGCGAAGGGGCGTCAGCCCCAGCATTTT. Its protein product is CAISEAKGRQPQHF.

By share, this clone ranks as medium-sized (0.01 to 0.1%). This rearrangement joins TRBV5-8 to TRBJ1-2, with D unresolved. The germline V gene has CDR1 SGHTS and CDR2 YDEGEE. This CDR3 spans 18 amino acids. The V end lost 1 base, the J end lost 3 bases, and 22 bases lay between the germline ends. The CDR3 spells CASSLPPWRSVGHYGYTF. CDR3 coding DNA: TGTGCCAGCAGCTTGCCCCCCTGGCGGTCGGTCGGCCACTATGGCTACACCTTC.

This clone has only a few counts. The chain carries TRBV5-5 and TRBJ2-7; 9 nucleotides line up with TRBD2. This CDR3 comprises 15 residues. CDR1 SGHKS and CDR2 YYEKEE come from the germline V gene (reference sequence). Trimming at V came to 4 bases and at J to 1 base, leaving 6 bases not matched to a gene. The CDR3 DNA is TGTGCCAGCAGCACGGCGGGGGGGGGATCCTACGAGCAGTACTTC. Translated, it gives CASSTAGGGSYEQYF.

The J gene is TRBJ2-7, the V gene TRBV18; perhaps TRBD2 as D (7 bases). Germline loops: CDR1 KGHSH, CDR2 LQKENI. Trimming cost V 3 bases and J 2 bases, with 14 bases left between them. The CDR3 extends over 15 amino acids. Written as DNA, the CDR3 is TGTGCCAGCTCACCGGGGGGGCCCGTAGCCTACGAGCAGTACTTC. It translates to CASSPGGPVAYEQYF.

V usage is TRBV6-6 and J usage is TRBJ2-6, with D possibly being TRBD1 (5 bases). Trimming removed 6 bases from V and 0 bases from J, with 9 bases in between. Germline V gene data show CDR1 as MNHNY and CDR2 as SVGAGI (reference sequence). This CDR3 has 15 amino acids. The CDR3 region is CASSPGHSGANVLTF. The CDR3 nucleotides read TGTGCCAGCAGCCCCGGACACTCTGGGGCCAACGTCCTGACTTTC.